Listed below are T cell receptor beta chains from one sample, sequenced in a study of tumor-infiltrating lymphocytes in primary liver carcinoma. Each CDR3 protein is one row after TCRdb ran MiXCR on the multiplex PCR reads. Counted here are approximately 92,000 distinct CDR3 sequences, about three quarters occurring once; the ten biggest clones make up over 9%. The sequenced sample was liver tumor tissue from sampling region 5. The source of these receptors is a woman between 55 and 75 years old with primary liver carcinoma and hepatitis B virus infection. CDR3s include the opening cysteine and the closing phenylalanine or tryptophan.

V,CDR3
TRBV28,CASINRRQGVLLAYEQYF
TRBV6-6,CASSTVGPGGDSLLHF
TRBV11-2,CASSSPLTGTSHPDMQYF
TRBV29-1,CSVDLQGLYKRYF
TRBV10-3,CAISVPGQATYEQYF
TRBV5-1,CASRGTTGTETQYF
TRBV11-2,CASKGVAGTIDTQYF
TRBV5-1,CASSWTANTEAFF
TRBV6-1,CATRTSGSADTQYF
TRBV11-3,CASGKERAGGHSSYEQYF
TRBV7-3,CASSLNPANTGELFF
TRBV7-3,CARNLTASTDTQYF
TRBV6-1,CAISVQGGGQGTQYF